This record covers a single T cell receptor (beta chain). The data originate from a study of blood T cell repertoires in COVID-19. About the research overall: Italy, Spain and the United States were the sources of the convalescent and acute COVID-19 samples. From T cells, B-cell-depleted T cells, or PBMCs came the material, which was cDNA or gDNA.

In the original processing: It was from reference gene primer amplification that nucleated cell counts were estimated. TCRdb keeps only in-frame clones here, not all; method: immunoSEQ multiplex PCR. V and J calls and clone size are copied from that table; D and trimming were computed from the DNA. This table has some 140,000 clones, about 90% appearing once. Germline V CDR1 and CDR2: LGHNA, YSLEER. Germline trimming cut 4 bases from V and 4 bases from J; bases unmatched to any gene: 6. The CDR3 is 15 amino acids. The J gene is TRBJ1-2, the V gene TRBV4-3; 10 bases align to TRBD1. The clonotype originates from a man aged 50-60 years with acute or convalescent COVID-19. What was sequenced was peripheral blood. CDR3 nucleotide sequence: TGCGCCAGCAGCCCAGGGACAGGGGTGGTCTATGGCTACACCTTC. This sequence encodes CASSPGTGVVYGYTF.